The next 25 T cell receptor beta chains were all read from a single sample in a study of CD8+CD57+ T cells in acquired aplastic anemia. The authors sequenced patients whose flow cytometry had shown CD8+CD57+ cell expansion. CDR3 and TCR beta VDJ profiling relied on genomic DNA as the template. TCRdb fed the reads into MiXCR, producing one record per CDR3 protein. Here the sample spans about 240,000 distinct CDR3 sequences, around 46% being singletons. Material for sequencing was sorted CD4+, CD8+, or CD8+CD57+ T cells (not recorded which) from PBMCs. These receptors originate from a human donor with aplastic anemia.

V and J are TRBV25-1 and TRBJ2-5; 7 bases fit TRBD2. Trimming at V came to 4 bases and at J to 4 bases, leaving 6 bases not matched to a gene. The CDR3 sequence is 14 residues long. Germline values: CDR1 MGHDK, CDR2 SYGVNS. The CDR3 protein is CASSVGSGGETQYF. For the CDR3, the DNA is TGTGCCAGCAGTGTGGGCTCGGGGGGAGAGACCCAGTACTTC.

V usage is TRBV2 and J usage is TRBJ1-6; TRBD1 might be the D (5 bases). This CDR3 contains 15 residues. V was shortened by 9 bases and J by 5 bases, with 17 bases between the two germline ends. CDR1 and CDR2 from the germline V gene are SNHLY and FYNNEI. The CDR3 loop is CARRQVTANNSPLHF. The DNA of the CDR3 is TGTGCCAGGCGCCAGGTGACAGCGAATAATTCACCCCTCCACTTT.

This clonotype was recorded many times. The rearrangement links TRBV2 to TRBJ2-1, with 9 bases aligning to TRBD1. Unmatched junction bases numbered 8, after V lost 5 bases and J lost 6 bases. This CDR3 is built from 15 residues. Germline CDR1 and CDR2: SNHLY and FYNNEI. CDR3 in DNA: TGTGCCAGCAGTAAAACGGGACAGGGAGGCAATGAGCAGTTCTTC. The encoded protein is CASSKTGQGGNEQFF.

At least ten counts were recorded for this clonotype. The chain links TRBV9 to TRBJ2-7; possibly TRBD2 for D (6 bases). In germline, CDR1 is SGDLS, CDR2 YYNGEE. The V and J ends lost 3 bases and 5 bases respectively, with 15 bases between them. The CDR3 has 14 residues. The CDR3 loop is CASSGGGLWDEQYF. Here the CDR3 DNA reads TGTGCCAGCAGCGGCGGAGGGTTGTGGGACGAGCAGTACTTC.

This clonotype appeared a single time. The rearrangement uses TRBV15 and TRBJ1-4; D remains unclear. The length of the CDR3 is 14 residues. Germline V lookup: CDR1 LNHNV, CDR2 YYDKDF (reference sequence). V was shortened by 0 bases and J by 6 bases, with 8 bases between the two germline ends. This CDR3 is CATSRDPNDEKLFF. In DNA form, the CDR3 reads TGTGCCACCAGCAGAGATCCTAACGATGAAAAACTGTTTTTT. The whole variable domain, remainder taken from reference TRBV15 and TRBJ1-4, is DAMVIQNPRYQVTQFGKPVTLSCSQTLNHNVMYWYQQKSSQAPKLLFHYYDKDFNNEADTPDNFQSRRPNTSFCFLDIRSPGLGDTAMYLCATSRDPNDEKLFFGSGTQLSVL.

The chain uses TRBV24-1 and TRBJ1-1; D gene uncertain. Germline CDR1 is KGHDR and CDR2 is SFDVKD. V lost 5 bases to trimming and J lost 4 bases, with 13 bases between them. This CDR3 comprises 14 residues. CDR3 amino acids: CATSASDSSTEAFF. The CDR3 DNA reads TGTGCCACCAGTGCGTCAGACTCGAGCACTGAAGCTTTCTTT.

This chain joins TRBV20-1 and TRBJ1-2; TRBD1 matches at 8 bases. V lost 5 bases, J lost 8 bases, and 7 bases stayed unmatched. CDR3 length: 12 residues. The germline V gene has CDR1 DFQATT and CDR2 SNEGSKA (reference sequence). CDR3 residues: CSAGSGGMGYTF. In nucleotides, the CDR3 is TGCAGTGCTGGATCAGGGGGCATGGGCTACACCTTC.

This clonotype showed up many times. The CDR3 spells CASSPTGTWVYGYTF. The DNA of the CDR3 is TGTGCCAGCAGTCCGACAGGAACATGGGTCTATGGCTACACCTTC. The chain links TRBV12-3 or TRBV12-4 to TRBJ1-2; a possible D gene is TRBD1 (6 bases). Trimming stripped 5 bases from V and 4 bases from J, with 17 bases between. The CDR3 is 15 residues long.

This chain connects TRBV7-6 to TRBJ2-7; 15 positions match TRBD2. The CDR3 sequence is 17 residues long. V lost 5 bases and J lost 5; bases outside the gene matches: 10. The germline V gene has CDR1 SGHVS and CDR2 FNYEAQ. The CDR3 nucleotides are TGTGCCAGCAGCCTGTGGACTAGCGGGGGGGCACGAGACGAGCAGTACTTC. As protein: CASSLWTSGGARDEQYF.

The chain joins TRBV15 to TRBJ2-7; 8 nucleotides match TRBD2. This CDR3 is built from 16 residues. V trimming: 0 bases; J trimming: 4 bases; junction bases outside the gene matches: 8. CDR1 LNHNV and CDR2 YYDKDF come from the germline V gene (reference sequence). This chain's CDR3 is CATSRDRGGGQYEQYF. In nucleotides, the CDR3 is TGTGCCACCAGCAGAGATCGGGGGGGGGGCCAATACGAGCAGTACTTC.

Many counts were recorded for this clonotype. The chain is built from TRBV5-8 and TRBJ1-6, with 7 bases lining up with TRBD1. From germline, CDR1 is SGHTS and CDR2 YDEGEE. The ends lost 4 bases at V and 10 bases at J; junction bases unmatched: 17. This CDR3 contains 17 residues. DNA for the CDR3: TGTGCCAGCAGCCCGCGCCCCGCTACAGGGGACCTCTCACCCCTCCACTTT. It encodes CASSPRPATGDLSPLHF.

As regards this clonotype: This may come from a read error, since a much larger clone is one base off. This CDR3 is missing its conserved last phenylalanine or tryptophan, likely due to a read error. V gene TRBV4-3 combines with J gene TRBJ1-1; 7 positions match TRBD1. The CDR3 is 17 residues long. CDR1 is LGHNA and CDR2 is YSLEER in the germline V gene. V lost 0 bases, J lost 1 base, and 8 bases stayed unmatched. CDR3 sequence: CASSQELGDRGNTEAFL. The CDR3 DNA sequence: TGCGCCAGCAGCCAAGAGTTAGGGGACAGAGGGAACACTGAAGCTTTCCTT.

The table lists this clonotype with many counts. The genes are TRBV19 and TRBJ2-1; D is perhaps TRBD1 (6 bases). Germline CDR1 and CDR2: LNHDA and SQIVND (reference sequence). The V end was cut by 7 bases, the J end by 1 base, with 14 bases between. The CDR3 extends over 15 amino acids. The CDR3, as DNA: TGTGCCAGTAAGCCCAGGGGCCCATCCTACAATGAGCAGTTCTTC. Its protein is CASKPRGPSYNEQFF.

The J gene is TRBJ2-1, the V gene TRBV6-2 or TRBV6-3, with 8 bases that match TRBD2. CDR1 and CDR2 from the germline V gene are MNHEY and SVGEGT. V lost 2 bases and J lost 0; bases outside the gene matches: 3. The CDR3 extends over 16 amino acids. DNA for the CDR3: TGTGCCAGCAGTTACGAGGGACTAGGCTCCTACAATGAGCAGTTCTTC. This sequence encodes CASSYEGLGSYNEQFF.

On this clonotype: This may come from a read error, since a much larger clone is one base off. This sequence joins TRBV14 and TRBJ2-1; 12 nucleotides line up with TRBD2. Germline CDR1 is SGHDN and CDR2 is FVKESK. CDR3 length: 15 amino acids. CDR3 sequence reads: CASSATSGGYSEQFF. CDR3 coding DNA: TGTGCCAGCAGTGCCACTAGCGGGGGGTACAGTGAGCAGTTCTTC.

CDR3 coding DNA: TGTGCCAGCGCGGCTAGCGGGCCCTACGAGCAGTACTTC. It yields the protein CASAASGPYEQYF. The chain couples TRBV7-9 to TRBJ2-7, with TRBD2 matching over 8 bases. CDR1 is SEHNR, CDR2 FQNEAQ, per germline (reference sequence). The trim removed 8 bases at V and 2 bases at J, leaving 5 bases unmatched. This CDR3 comprises 13 residues.

In the case of this clonotype: This may be a read error: a much more frequent sequence differs by one nucleotide. CDR3 amino acids: CVSSEAGPRNMNTEAFF. CDR3 nucleotides: TGTGTCAGCAGTGAAGCGGGCCCCCGAAATATGAACACTGAAGCTTTCTTT. The V gene is TRBV2, the J gene TRBJ1-1, with D uncertain. The germline gives CDR1 SNHLY, CDR2 FYNNEI. The CDR3 totals 17 residues.

This clonotype was recorded only once. V is TRBV2 and J is TRBJ1-1; no definite D call. This CDR3 comprises 13 residues. V was trimmed by 7 bases and J by 0 bases, leaving 9 bases between them. CDR1 and CDR2 (germline): SNHLY, FYNNEI. The CDR3 spells CASIDTVNTEAFF. DNA of the CDR3: TGTGCCAGCATCGATACAGTGAACACTGAAGCTTTCTTT.

This clonotype was found many times. V usage is TRBV10-3 and J usage is TRBJ2-7; 7 nucleotides align to TRBD2. The CDR3 has 13 amino acids. V lost 4 bases, J lost 5 bases, and 5 bases stayed unmatched. From germline, CDR1 is ENHRY and CDR2 SYGVKD. The CDR3 protein is CAISARLADEQYF. CDR3 DNA: TGTGCCATCAGTGCCCGGCTAGCGGACGAGCAGTACTTC.

V gene TRBV12-3 or TRBV12-4 combines with J gene TRBJ2-1, with TRBD2 matching over 9 bases. J was trimmed by 6 bases and V by 6 bases; bases with no gene match: 9. CDR3 length: 15 amino acids. The CDR3 loop is CASSFSGGLSNEQFF. In DNA form, the CDR3 reads TGTGCCAGCAGCTTTAGCGGGGGTTTATCCAATGAGCAGTTCTTC.

The V and J genes are TRBV29-1 and TRBJ1-1; D is possibly TRBD1 (5 bases). V lost 7 bases and J lost 3, with 15 bases in between. The CDR3 is made up of 13 amino acids. The germline V gene has CDR1 SQVTM and CDR2 ANQGSEA. In DNA form, the CDR3 reads TGCAGCGCCCAGACACTGGGGGACACTGAAGCTTTCTTT. Amino acid sequence: CSAQTLGDTEAFF.

The chain carries TRBV2 and TRBJ2-6, with no clear D. The ends were cut back, 7 bases at V and 0 bases at J, with 10 bases in the middle. The germline V gene encodes CDR1 SNHLY and CDR2 FYNNEI. CDR3 length: 15 residues. In DNA, the CDR3 is TGTGCCAGCACCTTGTTCATCTCTGGGGCCAACGTCCTGACTTTC. Translated, it gives CASTLFISGANVLTF.

This clonotype was counted at least ten times. The chain carries TRBV30 and TRBJ1-6; 10 nucleotides align to TRBD1. Germline values: CDR1 GTSNPN, CDR2 SVGIG (reference sequence). The CDR3 contains 14 residues. J was trimmed by 11 bases and V by 2 bases; bases with no gene match: 6. For the CDR3, the DNA is TGTGCCTGGAGTCCGGGACAGGGGTCACCACCCCTCCACTTT. Amino acid sequence: CAWSPGQGSPPLHF. The full variable domain, its missing parts supplied by reference TRBV30 and TRBJ1-6, is SQTIHQWPATLVQPVGSPLSLECTVEGTSNPNLYWYRQAAGRGLQLLFYSVGIGQISSEVPQNLSASRPQDRQFILSSKKLLLSDSGFYLCAWSPGQGSPPLHFGNGTRLTVT.

This clonotype was recorded many times. The chain recombines TRBV7-9 with TRBJ2-7, with TRBD2 matching over 7 bases. J lost 0 bases, V lost 5 bases, and 10 bases had no gene match. Germline CDR1 is SEHNR and CDR2 is FQNEAQ (reference sequence). The CDR3 is made up of 16 amino acids. CDR3 sequence (DNA): TGTGCCAGCAGCGGGGCCCCCGGGACTAACTCCTACGAGCAGTACTTC. Translating it yields CASSGAPGTNSYEQYF.

In this sample, this clonotype turned up a few times. This chain joins TRBV2 and TRBJ2-7; 12 positions agree with TRBD2. The J segment lost 2 bases and the V segment lost 7 bases, leaving 3 bases of the junction unmatched. The CDR3 length is 14 residues. The germline V gene has CDR1 SNHLY and CDR2 FYNNEI. The CDR3 spells CASMLAGGPYEQYF. CDR3 coding DNA: TGTGCCAGCATGCTAGCGGGAGGGCCCTACGAGCAGTACTTC.